The 22 T cell receptor beta chains reported below all come from one sample, sequenced in a study of spatial heterogeneity in lung cancer. One entry per CDR3 protein, called by TCRdb with MiXCR from the 5' RACE reads. The repertoire has about 75,000 distinct CDR3 sequences, about 14% of them found once; the top ten carry roughly 6.9%. The time point denotes: sample taken at primary tumor resection. The input material, whole RNA from tumor, nontumor lung or frozen PBMC, was sequenced unsorted. Material: PBMCs, obtained at surgery. These receptors were obtained from a male donor with early-stage non-small cell lung cancer.

The table lists this clonotype with a few counts. The V gene is TRBV4-3, the J gene TRBJ2-7; D not resolved. Trimming cost V 0 bases and J 3 bases, with 12 bases left between them. Germline V CDR1 and CDR2: LGHNA, YSLEER. The CDR3 is 15 residues long. CDR3 residues: CASSQDFHVLYEQYF. CDR3 DNA: TGCGCCAGCAGCCAAGACTTCCACGTACTCTACGAGCAGTACTTC.

The chain employs TRBV3-1 and TRBJ2-7; a weak D match, TRBD1 (6 bases). V was trimmed by 3 bases and J by 2 bases, leaving 8 bases between them. This CDR3 comprises 13 residues. The germline V gene encodes CDR1 LGHDT and CDR2 YNNKEL (reference sequence). The CDR3 nucleotides are TGTGCCAGCAGCCAGGACAGAACCTACGAGCAGTACTTC. This codes for CASSQDRTYEQYF.

This chain joins TRBV5-1 and TRBJ2-5; perhaps TRBD1 as D (6 bases). Trimming took 1 base from V and 4 from J, leaving 11 bases between them. Germline V CDR1 and CDR2: SGHRS, YFSETQ. The CDR3 contains 14 residues. The chain's CDR3 is CASSLNRDGETQYF. The CDR3 coding sequence is TGCGCCAGCAGCTTGAACAGGGACGGAGAGACCCAGTACTTC.

This chain joins TRBV7-6 and TRBJ2-1; the match to TRBD1 covers 7 bases. V trimming: 5 bases; J trimming: 3 bases; junction bases outside the gene matches: 4. CDR1 SGHVS and CDR2 FNYEAQ come from the germline V gene. CDR3 size: 14 residues. The CDR3 coding sequence is TGTGCCAGCAGCCCCGACAGGGACTACAATGAGCAGTTCTTC. This codes for CASSPDRDYNEQFF.

This clonotype turned up a few times. This chain joins TRBV29-1 and TRBJ2-3, with a tentative D call TRBD2 (5 bases). Germline assignment: CDR1 SQVTM and CDR2 ANQGSEA. Trimming left V 2 bases short and J 2 bases short, with 17 bases between. The CDR3 consists of 16 residues. CDR3 coding DNA: TGCAGCGTTGAAATGGGGTCGGGATTCGACACAGATACGCAGTATTTT. Translation: CSVEMGSGFDTDTQYF.

This clonotype appeared a few times. The chain links TRBV5-1 to TRBJ2-7; TRBD1 is a possible D gene (6 bases). This CDR3 is 13 amino acids long. V was shortened by 4 bases and J by 9 bases, with 17 bases between the two germline ends. Germline V gene data show CDR1 as SGHRS and CDR2 as YFSETQ. This CDR3 is CASSLPQGDGQYF. The CDR3 nucleotides read TGCGCCAGCAGCCTTCCACAGGGCGACGGGCAGTACTTC.

This chain uses TRBV6-1 with TRBJ1-2; D gene ambiguous. There are 13 residues in the CDR3. Germline V gives CDR1 MNHNS, CDR2 SASEGT. The V end was cut by 2 bases, the J end by 6 bases, with 10 bases between. The CDR3 loop is CASSEIVGNGYTF. CDR3 bases: TGTGCCAGCAGTGAAATTGTAGGGAATGGCTACACCTTC.

The chain has TRBV4-1 and TRBJ1-1; 7 nucleotides match TRBD1. The trim removed 5 bases at V and 4 bases at J, leaving 7 bases unmatched. The CDR3 runs 14 residues. Germline-derived CDR1 and CDR2 are MGHRA and YSYEKL. The CDR3 DNA reads TGCGCCAGCAGCTTTGGACAGGCCAGCACTGAAGCTTTCTTT. Translating it yields CASSFGQASTEAFF.

This clonotype was picked up a small number of times. The rearrangement joins TRBV2 to TRBJ2-5; 10 bases map to TRBD1. This CDR3 has 13 residues. J lost 4 bases, V lost 7 bases, and 3 bases had no gene match. Per the germline V gene, CDR1 is SNHLY and CDR2 is FYNNEI. The CDR3 nucleotides are TGTGCCAGCAACCGACAGGGGGCAGAGACCCAGTACTTC. It codes for CASNRQGAETQYF.

This clonotype has more than one count but fewer than ten. The chain carries TRBV19 and TRBJ2-3; either TRBD1 or TRBD2 may supply D (5 bases each). The CDR3 covers 15 residues. Germline values: CDR1 LNHDA, CDR2 SQIVND (reference sequence). V lost 10 bases and J lost 2, with 19 bases in between. The CDR3 nucleotides read TGTGCCACCTCGAGGGTGCTGGGGGACACAGATACGCAGTATTTT. This sequence encodes CATSRVLGDTDTQYF. The whole variable domain, remainder taken from reference TRBV19 and TRBJ2-3, is DGGITQSPKYLFRKEGQNVTLSCEQNLNHDAMYWYRQDPGQGLRLIYYSQIVNDFQKGDIAEGYSVSREKKESFPLTVTSAQKNPTAFYLCATSRVLGDTDTQYFGPGTRLTVL.

This clonotype was seen repeatedly, ten times or more. The chain uses TRBV29-1 and TRBJ2-3; no definite D call. The germline V gene encodes CDR1 SQVTM and CDR2 ANQGSEA. Trimming took off 4 bases at V and 6 bases at J, with 20 bases between the two ends. The CDR3 totals 15 residues. The CDR3 region is CSVGGFRPLMDTQYF. The CDR3 bases are TGCAGCGTTGGTGGCTTTCGTCCTTTGATGGATACGCAGTATTTT.

This chain connects TRBV11-2 to TRBJ2-2, with 8 bases matching TRBD1. V shed 1 base and J 5 bases; nucleotides not matched to a gene: 3. This CDR3 has 15 amino acids. CDR1 is SGHAT, CDR2 FQNNGV, per germline. The CDR3 DNA is TGTGCCAGCAGCTTAGTGACAGGGGAGACCGGGGAGCTGTTTTTT. Its protein is CASSLVTGETGELFF. Full variable domain (remainder filled in from reference TRBV11-2 and TRBJ2-2): EAGVAQSPRYKIIEKRQSVAFWCNPISGHATLYWYQQILGQGPKLLIQFQNNGVVDDSQLPKDRFSAERLKGVDSTLKIQPAKLEDSAVYLCASSLVTGETGELFFGEGSRLTVL.

This clonotype was detected many times. The rearrangement uses TRBV7-9 and TRBJ1-1; D is perhaps TRBD1 (5 bases). Germline lookup yields CDR1 SEHNR and CDR2 FQNEAQ (reference sequence). The CDR3 is made up of 14 amino acids. V lost 3 bases and J 4 bases, leaving 12 bases between the germline ends. The CDR3 nucleotides read TGTGCCAGCAGCTTCCAGGAGGGACTCACTGAAGCTTTCTTT. Translation gives CASSFQEGLTEAFF.

The gene calls are TRBV30 and TRBJ2-1; no clear D gene. Germline V gives CDR1 GTSNPN, CDR2 SVGIG (reference sequence). Trimming took 2 bases from V and 5 from J, leaving 13 bases between them. The CDR3 totals 14 residues. This chain's CDR3 is CAWSSGGTNNEQFF. The CDR3 DNA reads TGTGCCTGGAGTTCTGGCGGCACAAACAATGAGCAGTTCTTC.

This chain joins TRBV27 and TRBJ2-1; TRBD2 might be the D (6 bases). Germline lookup yields CDR1 MNHEY and CDR2 SMNVEV (reference sequence). This CDR3 is built from 14 residues. V was shortened by 3 bases and J by 6 bases, with 12 bases between the two germline ends. CDR3 DNA sequence: TGTGCCAGCAGTTTCCCGGGAGCCCCCAATGAGCAGTTCTTC. This translates into CASSFPGAPNEQFF.

This clonotype was seen ten or more times. The J gene is TRBJ1-1, the V gene TRBV3-1; no clear D. The germline V and J ends were trimmed by 3 bases and 6 bases, with 11 bases remaining between them. Per germline, CDR1 LGHDT and CDR2 YNNKEL (reference sequence). This CDR3 has 13 amino acids. As DNA, the CDR3 is TGTGCCAGCAGCCAGAACCAGGAATCTGAAGCTTTCTTT. Amino acids: CASSQNQESEAFF.

This clonotype was picked up many times. This chain joins TRBV7-8 and TRBJ2-7; D tentatively fits TRBD1 or TRBD2 (5 bases each). The CDR3 has 15 amino acids. CDR1 SGHVS and CDR2 FQNEAQ come from the germline V gene. Trimming took off 3 bases at V and 1 base at J, with 13 bases between the two ends. The DNA of the CDR3 is TGTGCCAGCAGCTTGGGGACGACGGGTTCCTACGAGCAGTACTTC. Its protein product is CASSLGTTGSYEQYF.

The rearrangement uses TRBV19 and TRBJ2-7; 12 bases map to TRBD2. Losses at the gene ends were 7 bases for V and 6 bases for J; bases not matched to a gene: 10. The CDR3 has 15 residues. Germline V gene lookup returns CDR1 LNHDA and CDR2 SQIVND (reference sequence). The CDR3 nucleotides are TGTGCCAGTACTGTGACTAGCGGGAGCGTCTCCGAGCAGTACTTC. This translates into CASTVTSGSVSEQYF.

This clonotype was recorded many times. This sequence joins TRBV10-3 and TRBJ2-7, with TRBD2 matching over 11 bases. V gave up 6 bases and J gave up 7 bases; unmatched junction bases: 8. Germline values: CDR1 ENHRY, CDR2 SYGVKD. The CDR3 spans 14 residues. The DNA of the CDR3 is TGTGCCATCAGACCTAGCGGGAGGAGGTTGGAGCAGTACTTC. Protein: CAIRPSGRRLEQYF.

This clonotype has only a few counts. The chain carries TRBV4-2 and TRBJ1-5, with D hard to call. CDR3 length: 15 amino acids. The V and J ends lost 0 bases and 3 bases respectively, with 9 bases between them. Per germline, CDR1 LGHNA and CDR2 YNFKEQ. Here the CDR3 reads CASSQEGQYNQPQHF. The CDR3 coding sequence is TGTGCCAGCAGCCAAGAAGGGCAGTACAATCAGCCCCAGCATTTT.

This clonotype was seen only a few times. This chain joins TRBV15 and TRBJ1-4; tentatively, D is TRBD1 (6 bases). CDR1 LNHNV and CDR2 YYDKDF come from the germline V gene (reference sequence). V lost 5 bases and J 8 bases, leaving 24 bases between the germline ends. This CDR3 has 17 residues. CDR3 sequence reads: CATSPAISGTPSEKLFF. The CDR3 DNA sequence: TGTGCCACCAGCCCAGCCATCAGTGGGACACCGTCGGAAAAACTGTTTTTT.

The chain employs TRBV6-5 and TRBJ1-1; no firm D call. Between the trimmed V and J ends, which lost 4 bases and 0 bases, there was a span of 9 bases. CDR1 MNHEY and CDR2 SVGAGI come from the germline V gene. CDR3 length: 14 amino acids. The CDR3 reads CASSSVSLNTEAFF. In nucleotides, the CDR3 is TGTGCCAGCAGTTCCGTCTCGCTGAACACTGAAGCTTTCTTT.